Below, 17 T cell receptor beta chains from the same sample are listed, as sequenced in a study of a mutant IDH1 vaccine in newly diagnosed glioma. Regarding time point: week 5, during vaccination. Topical imiquimod accompanied each vaccine dose, which consisted of 300 ug of mutant IDH1 20-mer peptide. These receptors' antigens are unknown. Sequencing was performed with immunoSEQ multiplex PCR; in TCRdb, only in-frame clones are kept and a portion is missing. The repertoire holds fewer than 30,000 clones, with 65% to 85% as singletons. This specimen was PBMCs, taken from a glioma patient whose treatment included an IDH1 peptide vaccine. The receptor set was obtained from a man aged 40-55 years with glioma.

The rearrangement links TRBV14 to TRBJ1-1; TRBD1 is a possible D gene (5 bases). Germline values: CDR1 SGHDN, CDR2 FVKESK. This CDR3 spans 15 amino acids. Trimming left V 0 bases short and J 6 bases short, with 14 bases between. In DNA, the CDR3 is TGTGCCAGCAGCCAAGATTCAGGGATCTTGTCTGAAGCTTTCTTT. Protein product: CASSQDSGILSEAFF.

CDR3 nucleotides: TGTGCCAGCAGTGAAGTGAACAGGGTGGTCGGCGGCTACACCTTC. Encoded protein: CASSEVNRVVGGYTF. This chain uses TRBV25-1 with TRBJ1-2, with D possibly matching TRBD1 (6 bases). Per the germline V gene, CDR1 is MGHDK and CDR2 is SYGVNS. Trimming removed 2 bases at V and 8 bases at J, with 18 bases between. This CDR3 is built from 15 residues.

The table lists this clone with a count of one. This CDR3 is CASSVDRPTGSDTQYF. CDR3 DNA sequence: TGTGCCAGCAGCGTTGATCGCCCTACAGGGTCCGATACGCAGTATTTT. The V call is TRBV5-4, the J call TRBJ2-3, with D maybe TRBD1 (6 bases). Germline V gives CDR1 SGHNT, CDR2 YYREEE (reference sequence). The V gene lost 4 bases and the J gene lost 6 bases, with 21 bases spanning the gap. CDR3 length equals 16 residues. Drawing the rest from reference TRBV5-4 and TRBJ2-3, the complete variable domain is ETGVTQSPTHLIKTRGQQVTLRCSSQSGHNTVSWYQQALGQGPQFIFQYYREEENGRGNFPPRFSGLQFPNYSSELNVNALELDDSALYLCASSVDRPTGSDTQYFGPGTRLTVL.

CDR3 protein: CASSWDIRGELFF. The CDR3 coding sequence is TGTGCCAGCAGCTGGGATATCCGCGGGGAGCTGTTTTTT. V and J are TRBV5-8 and TRBJ2-2; D remains unclear. The CDR3 loop spans 13 amino acids. Germline assignment: CDR1 SGHTS and CDR2 YDEGEE. Trimming took off 3 bases at V and 7 bases at J, with 10 bases between the two ends.

The chain carries TRBV7-2 and TRBJ2-5; perhaps TRBD1 as D (8 bases). V lost 5 bases to trimming and J lost 6 bases, with 16 bases between them. The CDR3 extends over 14 amino acids. The germline V gene encodes CDR1 SGHTA and CDR2 FQGNSA. CDR3 coding DNA: TGTGCCAGCAGCACCCAACAGGGGGGGAAGACCCAGTACTTC. Its protein product is CASSTQQGGKTQYF.

V is TRBV19 and J is TRBJ1-2; D gene ambiguous. Germline CDR1 and CDR2: LNHDA and SQIVND (reference sequence). Trimming removed 9 bases at V and 2 bases at J, with 16 bases between. The CDR3 contains 14 residues. The CDR3 sequence is CASLGLGRNYGYTF. CDR3 nucleotides: TGTGCCAGCCTAGGGTTGGGCAGGAACTATGGCTACACCTTC.

V is TRBV9 and J is TRBJ1-2; D is uncertain. This CDR3 has 13 amino acids. From germline, CDR1 is SGDLS and CDR2 YYNGEE. The V and J ends lost 0 bases and 6 bases respectively, with 9 bases between them. The CDR3 DNA reads as TGTGCCAGCAGCGTAGAAACGGTGGATGGCTACACCTTC. It is translated as CASSVETVDGYTF.

With regard to this clone: The junction departs from germline at one end; a sequencing error may be responsible. The chain has TRBV19 and TRBJ1-3; D may be TRBD1 (5 bases). This CDR3 has 14 residues. CDR1 and CDR2 (germline): LNHDA, SQIVND (reference sequence). CDR3 amino acids: CASKGSDSGNTIYF. CDR3 nucleotide sequence: TGTGCCAGTAAGGGGTCTGACTCTGGGAACACCATATATTTT.

V is TRBV6-1 and J is TRBJ2-7; 10 bases align to TRBD2. The junction had 8 bases not matched to a gene; V was cut back by 8 bases and J by 1 base. The germline CDR1 and CDR2 sequences are MNHNS and SASEGT. This CDR3 has 15 amino acids. Written as DNA, the CDR3 is TGTGCCAGCCAGCCTCTAGCGGGAGCATCCTACGAGCAGTACGTC. It translates to CASQPLAGASYEQYV.

V gene TRBV4-2 combines with J gene TRBJ2-3, with 7 bases aligning to TRBD2. In germline, CDR1 is LGHNA, CDR2 YNFKEQ. CDR3 size: 14 residues. With V trimmed by 5 bases and J by 5 bases, 7 bases remained unmatched. Here the CDR3 reads CASSATSQGDTQYF. CDR3 nucleotide sequence: TGTGCCAGCAGCGCGACTAGCCAAGGAGATACGCAGTATTTT.

This clone was recorded a few times. The chain couples TRBV6-1 to TRBJ1-1; D is unresolved. The CDR3 extends over 13 amino acids. The V end lost 5 bases, the J end lost 3 bases, and 10 bases lay between the germline ends. CDR1 MNHNS and CDR2 SASEGT come from the germline V gene. The CDR3 nucleotides read TGTGCCAGCAGTCACCGCGGGGACACTGAAGCTTTCTTT. Protein product: CASSHRGDTEAFF.

The chain links TRBV7-9 to TRBJ2-7; 9 nucleotides align to TRBD1. CDR1 and CDR2 from the germline V gene are SEHNR and FQNEAQ (reference sequence). V dropped 9 bases and J dropped 4; count of bases not matched to a gene: 10. The CDR3 contains 14 residues. The CDR3 nucleotides read TGTGCCAGTAACGCCGGGACAGGGCCTTACGAGCAGTACTTC. Amino acids: CASNAGTGPYEQYF.

The chain combines TRBV27 with TRBJ2-3; 7 bases agree with TRBD1. CDR1 and CDR2 from the germline V gene are MNHEY and SMNVEV (reference sequence). The CDR3 loop spans 16 amino acids. The junction had 7 bases not matched to a gene; V was cut back by 3 bases and J by 1 base. DNA for the CDR3: TGTGCCAGCAGTTTGCCGACAGGGAGTGGCACAGATACGCAGTATTTT. Its protein product is CASSLPTGSGTDTQYF.

This clone was seen only a few times. The chain links TRBV6-5 to TRBJ2-7; 7 nucleotides agree with TRBD1. CDR1 and CDR2 from the germline V gene are MNHEY and SVGAGI. V was clipped by 5 bases and J by 6 bases; unmatched bases: 10. The CDR3 length is 14 residues. CDR3 nucleotide sequence: TGTGCCAGCAGTCTCCGACAGGGTTTACTCGAGCAGTACGTC. As protein: CASSLRQGLLEQYV.

The chain employs TRBV7-8 and TRBJ2-7, with 7 bases that match TRBD2. Germline V CDR1 and CDR2: SGHVS, FQNEAQ. Trimming cost V 3 bases and J 0 bases; bases outside gene matches: 8. The CDR3 runs 16 residues. In DNA form, the CDR3 reads TGTGCCAGCAGCTTCTTGGAGGGAGGGAGCTCCTACGAGCAGTACGTC. Translation gives CASSFLEGGSSYEQYV.

In its sample, this clone was seen once. The chain links TRBV10-3 to TRBJ2-5; no clear D gene. TRBJ2-7 matches the DNA end more closely, so the J call is doubtful. This CDR3 is built from 14 residues. CDR1 and CDR2 from the germline V gene are ENHRY and SYGVKD. In DNA, the CDR3 is TGTGCCATCAGCGGTACGTCCGAGATCTACGAGCAGTACTTC. As protein: CAISGTSEIYEQYF.

The chain carries TRBV30 and TRBJ1-3, with D tentatively TRBD1 (6 bases). This CDR3 has 15 residues. V gave up 3 bases and J gave up 3 bases, with 15 bases separating them. Germline loops: CDR1 GTSNPN, CDR2 SVGIG (reference sequence). The CDR3: CAWRGPGAGGNTIYF. In nucleotides, the CDR3 is TGTGCCTGGAGAGGTCCGGGGGCGGGTGGAAACACCATATATTTT. The full variable domain, its missing parts supplied by reference TRBV30 and TRBJ1-3, is SQTIHQWPATLVQPVGSPLSLECTVEGTSNPNLYWYRQAAGRGLQLLFYSVGIGQISSEVPQNLSASRPQDRQFILSSKKLLLSDSGFYLCAWRGPGAGGNTIYFGEGSWLTVV.